This TCR beta chain comes out of a study of blood T cell repertoires in COVID-19. On the study more broadly: The samples span acute and convalescent COVID-19 from the United States, Italy and Spain. The analysed material was cDNA or gDNA that came from T cells, B-cell-depleted T cells, or PBMCs.

Per the original data handling: Cell counts per sample came from amplifying reference gene primers. TCRdb keeps only in-frame clones here, not all; method: immunoSEQ multiplex PCR. That table is the source of V, J and clone size, and D and trimming were worked out from the DNA. This sample has 360,000 or so clones; approximately 89% occur once, and the top ten carry around 3.9%. One Seattle source followed patients from active infection through their disease course. This CDR3 comprises 17 residues. The trim removed 5 bases at V and 0 bases at J, leaving 7 bases unmatched. Germline CDR1 MNHNY, CDR2 SVGAGI (reference sequence).

Sequenced: peripheral blood. The gene calls are TRBV6-6 and TRBJ1-6; 7 positions match TRBD1. This TCR was recovered from a woman in her sixties or seventies with COVID-19, enrolled during active disease. This chain's CDR3 is CASSRQGLSSYNSPLHF. The CDR3 bases are TGTGCCAGCAGTCGACAGGGCTTAAGCTCCTATAATTCACCCCTCCACTTT.